This TCR beta chain was identified in a study of control samples from healthy donors and cancer patients. CDR3 length equals 14 residues. CDR1 MNHEY and CDR2 SMNVEV come from the germline V gene (reference sequence). V shed 3 bases, J shed 6 bases, and the junction held 6 bases outside the gene matches. Profiling relied on immunoSEQ multiplex PCR, and the TCRdb table lists in-frame clones only, not all of them. Counted here are 75,000 to 95,000 clones, over 90% occurring once; the ten biggest clones make up about 1.5%. The sequence derives from a woman aged 25-40 years in good health. Sequencing input: blood. The J gene is TRBJ1-1, the V gene TRBV27; 8 bases map to TRBD1. Here the CDR3 reads CASSFARGRPEAFF. The DNA for the CDR3 is TGTGCCAGCAGTTTTGCCAGGGGGCGTCCTGAAGCTTTCTTT.